This TCR beta chain came from a study of blood T cell repertoires in COVID-19. The overall study: From the United States, Italy and Spain came samples of acute and convalescent COVID-19. T cells, B-cell-depleted T cells, or PBMCs supplied cDNA or gDNA.

Here immunoSEQ multiplex PCR was the method, and the copy in TCRdb shows in-frame clones only, minus some. The data show fewer than 60,000 clones, roughly four fifths seen once. Trimming stripped 5 bases from V and 4 bases from J, with 12 bases between. Per germline, CDR1 SEHNR and CDR2 FQNEAQ (reference sequence). This CDR3 has 14 residues. V and J are TRBV7-9 and TRBJ1-5; maybe TRBD1 (5 bases). Sequencing used peripheral blood. The clonotype originates from a man in his sixties or seventies with active COVID-19. The CDR3 is CASSQIGGNQPQHF. In DNA form, the CDR3 reads TGTGCCAGCAGCCAGATCGGGGGAAATCAGCCCCAGCATTTT.